This entry features one T cell receptor (beta chain) sequence. Grouping used clinical history reported by participants in a survey and questionnaire. Exposed enrollees had met someone with a PCR-confirmed or clinician-diagnosed COVID-19 case at some point within the 2 weeks before study entry. This sample is drawn from a study of blood T cell repertoires in COVID-19. The V gene end was trimmed by 7 bases and the J gene end by 7 bases; junction bases not matched to a gene: 6. This CDR3 comprises 15 residues. Germline V gene data show CDR1 as SNHLY and CDR2 as FYNNEI. Produced via immunoSEQ multiplex PCR; TCRdb's table is partial and in-frame only. The table has some 320,000 clones, 90% seen once.

The chain combines TRBV2 with TRBJ1-6; 11 bases match TRBD1. This receptor was identified in a woman aged 25 to 39 who had been exposed to COVID-19. Material: PBMCs or T cells enriched from blood (not recorded which). The CDR3 reads CASTRDRGGNSPLHF. The CDR3 nucleotides are TGTGCCAGCACCAGGGACAGGGGGGGGAATTCACCCCTCCACTTT.